Included here is one T cell receptor (beta chain) sequence, with context. Constant-segment primers served in 5'RACE that generated TCR alpha and TCR beta cDNA libraries bearing sample barcodes and UMIs. MiXCR, applied by TCRdb to the 5' RACE reads, yields one record per CDR3 protein. The repertoire holds about 90,000 distinct CDR3 sequences, with more than 13% as singletons. This sample is part of a study of T-cell memory formation after mild COVID-19. At the level of the study: For the most part, TCR clusters were specific to one donor.

V shed 5 bases and J shed 1 base, with 11 bases lying between them. The germline V gene encodes CDR1 SGHTA and CDR2 FQGNSA. There are 14 residues in the CDR3. This clonotype was obtained from a young man who had mild COVID-19 (a few samples of this study predate the infection). Cell type and time point are not known. The chain employs TRBV7-2 and TRBJ1-1, with D perhaps matching TRBD1 (5 bases). Sample: PBMCs or a T cell subset sorted from them (not recorded which). This CDR3 is CASSPQGTNTEAFF. The CDR3 DNA sequence: TGTGCCAGCAGCCCGCAGGGAACGAACACTGAAGCTTTCTTT.